These 13 T cell receptor beta chains share one sample of origin, sequenced in a study of PD-L1 blockade in urothelial cancer. Assay: immunoSEQ multiplex PCR; the TCRdb copy retains only in-frame clones and omits some. This sample yields tens of thousands of clones, of which roughly 86% are seen a single time; 3% to 3.5% belongs to the top ten. The source was PBMCs, collected around atezolizumab (anti-PD-L1) treatment. The receptors originated from a man aged 70-80 years with urothelial cancer.

The J gene is TRBJ2-7, the V gene TRBV7-9; D may be TRBD1 (6 bases). This CDR3 contains 16 residues. The germline CDR1 and CDR2 sequences are SEHNR and FQNEAQ (reference sequence). Deletions cut 1 base from V and 2 bases from J, with 15 bases between. For the CDR3, the DNA is TGTGCCAGCAGCTTAGAGTATGGGGGCGCGCCCTACGAGCAGTACTTC. Protein sequence: CASSLEYGGAPYEQYF.

This chain uses TRBV10-3 with TRBJ2-2; 8 positions match TRBD2. The CDR3 has 14 residues. After removal of 3 bases from V and 4 bases from J, the junction contained 1 base not matched to a gene. Germline V CDR1 and CDR2: ENHRY, SYGVKD. The CDR3 protein is CAISESGSTGELFF. For the CDR3, the DNA is TGTGCCATCAGTGAAAGCGGGAGCACCGGGGAGCTGTTTTTT.

The chain is built from TRBV7-2 and TRBJ2-1, with 8 bases aligning to TRBD2. V lost 6 bases to trimming and J lost 0 bases; unmatched junction nucleotides: 4. Germline-derived CDR1 and CDR2 are SGHTA and FQGNSA. The CDR3 length is 15 residues. The CDR3 is CASRDGTSSYNEQFF. CDR3 nucleotides: TGTGCCAGCAGGGACGGGACTAGCTCCTACAATGAGCAGTTCTTC.

As DNA, the CDR3 is TGCGCCAGCAGCCAAGAGATGTTCAGCGGGGGGAAACCGAACACCGGGGAGCTGTTTTTT. It encodes CASSQEMFSGGKPNTGELFF. This rearrangement joins TRBV4-3 to TRBJ2-2; 9 nucleotides line up with TRBD2. The CDR3 consists of 20 residues. Germline V gene data show CDR1 as LGHNA and CDR2 as YSLEER. The ends lost 0 bases at V and 0 bases at J; junction bases unmatched: 11.

V and J are TRBV5-6 and TRBJ2-7; D possibly corresponds to TRBD1 (6 bases). The V end lost 3 bases, the J end lost 0 bases, and 10 bases lay between the germline ends. Germline-derived CDR1 and CDR2 are SGHDT and YYEEEE. There are 14 residues in the CDR3. CDR3 sequence: CASSSTGNSYEQYF. CDR3 coding DNA: TGTGCCAGCAGCTCCACAGGGAACTCCTACGAGCAGTACTTC. Full variable domain (rest looked up from reference TRBV5-6 and TRBJ2-7): DAGVTQSPTHLIKTRGQQVTLRCSPKSGHDTVSWYQQALGQGPQFIFQYYEEEERQRGNFPDRFSGHQFPNYSSELNVNALLLGDSALYLCASSSTGNSYEQYFGPGTRLTVT.

The CDR3 DNA reads TGTGCCAGCAGTGTTACAAGGGGTCAGCCCCAGCATTTT. Translated: CASSVTRGQPQHF. The chain has TRBV6-1 and TRBJ1-5; D perhaps matches TRBD1 (5 bases). Germline CDR1 MNHNS, CDR2 SASEGT. Trimming shortened V by 4 bases and J by 6 bases, and 10 bases separated the two germline ends. This CDR3 is built from 13 residues.

This sequence joins TRBV7-9 and TRBJ2-1; 7 nucleotides agree with TRBD2. Germline V CDR1 and CDR2: SEHNR, FQNEAQ (reference sequence). V dropped 7 bases and J dropped 7; count of bases not matched to a gene: 7. The CDR3 is made up of 13 amino acids. DNA of the CDR3: TGTGCCAGCACCAGCGGGGTGTGGAATGAGCAGTTCTTC. As protein: CASTSGVWNEQFF.

The chain combines TRBV6-6 with TRBJ1-2; D not resolved. The CDR3 length is 13 residues. Germline CDR1 and CDR2: MNHNY and SVGAGI (reference sequence). V lost 5 bases to trimming and J lost 4 bases, with 11 bases between them. The CDR3 sequence is CASSRQELYGYTF. CDR3 in DNA: TGTGCCAGCAGTAGGCAGGAACTCTATGGCTACACCTTC.

The CDR3 is CASSLTSEHNEQFF. The CDR3 nucleotides read TGCGCCAGCAGCTTGACTAGCGAACACAATGAGCAGTTCTTC. This chain uses TRBV5-1 with TRBJ2-1; TRBD2 matches 7 bases. Germline V gives CDR1 SGHRS, CDR2 YFSETQ. CDR3 length equals 14 residues. Germline trimming cut 1 base from V and 5 bases from J; bases unmatched to any gene: 3.

The chain links TRBV7-6 to TRBJ2-7; 9 bases are a match to TRBD1. The V gene end was trimmed by 1 base and the J gene end by 0 bases; junction bases not matched to a gene: 4. The CDR3 covers 16 residues. CDR1 SGHVS and CDR2 FNYEAQ come from the germline V gene. The CDR3 loop is CASSLEPDRGSYEQYF. The CDR3 nucleotides read TGTGCCAGCAGCTTAGAACCGGACAGGGGCTCCTACGAGCAGTACTTC.

This chain uses TRBV19 with TRBJ2-6; perhaps TRBD1 as D (6 bases). This CDR3 region has 15 residues. Germline V gives CDR1 LNHDA, CDR2 SQIVND (reference sequence). Trimming left V 9 bases short and J 2 bases short, with 14 bases between. The DNA of the CDR3 is TGTGCCAGCTCATACACAGGGACTGGGGCCAACGTCCTGACTTTC. This encodes CASSYTGTGANVLTF. Supplemented by reference TRBV19 and TRBJ2-6, the full variable domain reads DGGITQSPKYLFRKEGQNVTLSCEQNLNHDAMYWYRQDPGQGLRLIYYSQIVNDFQKGDIAEGYSVSREKKESFPLTVTSAQKNPTAFYLCASSYTGTGANVLTFGAGSRLTVL.

The chain has TRBV15 and TRBJ1-4; D ambiguous. Deletions cut 1 base from V and 8 bases from J, with 8 bases between. The CDR3 loop spans 13 amino acids. CDR1 and CDR2 from the germline V gene are LNHNV and YYDKDF (reference sequence). This CDR3 reads CATSRVSIEKLFF. The DNA of the CDR3 is TGTGCCACCAGCAGAGTTAGTATAGAAAAACTGTTTTTT.

The chain recombines TRBV5-4 with TRBJ2-1; 8 nucleotides agree with TRBD1. CDR1 and CDR2 from the germline V gene are SGHNT and YYREEE (reference sequence). Trimming took 4 bases from V and 6 from J; bases not matched to a gene: 6. The CDR3 runs to 14 residues. The CDR3 loop reads CASSQPRGLNEQFF. The CDR3 bases are TGTGCCAGCAGCCAGCCCAGGGGGCTCAATGAGCAGTTCTTC.